What follows are 22 T cell receptor beta chains derived from one specimen sequenced in a study of cytomegalovirus exposure and HLA in healthy donors. The PCR contained 60 Vbeta and 13 Jbeta primers. Produced via immunoSEQ multiplex PCR; TCRdb's table is partial and in-frame only. Among approximately 130,000 clones listed, about 80% were seen once. The sample comprised PBMCs. The receptors stem from a woman in her late teens or twenties in good health and CMV-seronegative.

Notes on this clone: Different DNA sequences within this sample yield the same CDR3. The V gene is TRBV11-2, the J gene TRBJ2-7; D not certain. Germline CDR1 reads SGHAT; CDR2 reads FQNNGV. The V and J ends lost 5 bases and 2 bases respectively, with 7 bases between them. The CDR3 runs 12 residues. The CDR3 is CASSSNAYEQYF. CDR3 nucleotides: TGTGCCAGCAGCAGCAACGCCTACGAGCAGTACTTC.

The chain couples TRBV11-1 to TRBJ1-6; 7 bases are a match to TRBD1. Germline CDR1 SGHAT, CDR2 FQDESV (reference sequence). J was trimmed by 6 bases and V by 5 bases; bases with no gene match: 4. The CDR3 sequence is 14 residues long. The CDR3 spells CASSVTGFNSPLHF. CDR3 nucleotides: TGTGCCAGCAGCGTGACAGGGTTTAATTCACCCCTCCACTTT. Looking up the rest from reference TRBV11-1 and TRBJ1-6 gives the full variable domain: EAEVAQSPRYKITEKSQAVAFWCDPISGHATLYWYRQILGQGPELLVQFQDESVVDDSQLPKDRFSAERLKGVDSTLKIQPAELGDSAMYLCASSVTGFNSPLHFGNGTRLTVT.

V usage is TRBV7-6 and J usage is TRBJ2-4; no clear D. Trimming removed 5 bases at V and 0 bases at J, with 14 bases between. The CDR3 covers 16 residues. The V gene's germline CDR1 is SGHVS and CDR2 FNYEAQ. CDR3 sequence reads: CASSQGTAEAKNIQYF. As DNA, the CDR3 is TGTGCCAGCAGCCAAGGAACGGCGGAAGCCAAAAACATTCAGTACTTC.

The chain carries TRBV5-6 and TRBJ1-5; 8 bases map to TRBD1. Germline CDR1 and CDR2: SGHDT and YYEEEE. This CDR3 has 16 amino acids. The trim removed 0 bases at V and 6 bases at J, leaving 8 bases unmatched. This CDR3 is CASSLGAGGAFQPQHF. CDR3 DNA: TGTGCCAGCAGCTTGGGGGCAGGGGGCGCTTTTCAGCCCCAGCATTTT.

Only one count was recorded for this clone. V is TRBV29-1 and J is TRBJ2-7, with 7 nucleotides matching TRBD1. The CDR3 sequence is 13 residues long. The trim removed 4 bases at V and 2 bases at J, leaving 5 bases unmatched. The germline V gene encodes CDR1 SQVTM and CDR2 ANQGSEA. The CDR3 DNA sequence: TGCAGCGTTGGACAGGGCACCCCCTACGAGCAGTACTTC. Protein: CSVGQGTPYEQYF.

The chain employs TRBV5-1 and TRBJ2-5; D might be TRBD1 (5 bases). In germline, CDR1 is SGHRS, CDR2 YFSETQ. This CDR3 is 14 amino acids long. Trimming took off 0 bases at V and 5 bases at J, with 11 bases between the two ends. The CDR3 DNA reads TGCGCCAGCAGCTTGGCAGGGTCTGGGGAGACCCAGTACTTC. This codes for CASSLAGSGETQYF.

The J gene is TRBJ1-2, the V gene TRBV19; 10 nucleotides match TRBD1. V lost 10 bases to trimming and J lost 6 bases; unmatched junction nucleotides: 8. This CDR3 has 13 amino acids. Per germline, CDR1 LNHDA and CDR2 SQIVND (reference sequence). As DNA, the CDR3 is TGTGCCATTGAGACAGGGGGCGATCATGGCTACACCTTC. This translates into CAIETGGDHGYTF.

The V call is TRBV27, the J call TRBJ2-4, with a weak D call TRBD1 (5 bases). Germline lookup yields CDR1 MNHEY and CDR2 SMNVEV (reference sequence). This CDR3 contains 17 residues. Trimming shortened V by 6 bases and J by 0 bases, and 18 bases separated the two germline ends. The CDR3 reads CASSPKLGLVAKNIQYF. DNA for the CDR3: TGTGCCAGCAGCCCGAAATTGGGGCTTGTAGCCAAAAACATTCAGTACTTC.

The chain has TRBV7-2 and TRBJ1-5, with a tentative D call TRBD1 (6 bases). Trimming cost V 4 bases and J 5 bases, with 12 bases left between them. The CDR3 spans 14 residues. Germline loops: CDR1 SGHTA, CDR2 FQGNSA. CDR3 bases: TGTGCCAGCAGCTCGTTATACAGGGATCAGCCCCAGCATTTT. This translates into CASSSLYRDQPQHF.

Here the CDR3 reads CASSVKGGTDTQYF. The DNA of the CDR3 is TGTGCCAGCAGTGTTAAGGGGGGCACAGATACGCAGTATTTT. The gene calls are TRBV6-1 and TRBJ2-3; a possible D gene is TRBD1 (6 bases). The germline gives CDR1 MNHNS, CDR2 SASEGT. The length of the CDR3 is 14 residues. V lost 4 bases and J 1 base, leaving 9 bases between the germline ends.

This sequence joins TRBV5-1 and TRBJ2-7, with 7 bases aligning to TRBD1. The ends lost 5 bases at V and 7 bases at J; junction bases unmatched: 12. The CDR3 totals 14 residues. Germline V gene data show CDR1 as SGHRS and CDR2 as YFSETQ. CDR3 sequence reads: CASRPMTGLREQYF. CDR3 bases: TGCGCCAGCAGGCCGATGACAGGGTTGCGGGAGCAGTACTTC.

This clone was counted a few times. The genes are TRBV5-8 and TRBJ2-5; 8 bases fit TRBD1. The end of the DNA is better explained by TRBJ2-7, so the J call may be wrong. Germline V CDR1 and CDR2: SGHTS, YDEGEE. The CDR3 is 16 amino acids. CDR3 protein: CASSLVLDRVPYEQYF. The CDR3 coding sequence is TGTGCCAGCAGCTTGGTACTGGACAGGGTCCCCTACGAGCAGTACTTC.

The CDR3 region is CASSLGDTDGYTF. In DNA form, the CDR3 reads TGCGCCAGCAGCCTGGGGGACACCGATGGCTACACCTTC. The J gene is TRBJ1-2, the V gene TRBV5-1; TRBD1 might be the D (6 bases). V was clipped by 4 bases and J by 6 bases, with 13 bases between them. CDR1 SGHRS and CDR2 YFSETQ come from the germline V gene. The CDR3 loop spans 13 amino acids.

V usage is TRBV6-5 and J usage is TRBJ1-4; perhaps TRBD1 as D (6 bases). This CDR3 contains 13 residues. Germline assignment: CDR1 MNHEY and CDR2 SVGAGI. Trimming took off 6 bases at V and 10 bases at J, with 15 bases between the two ends. The DNA of the CDR3 is TGTGCCAGCAGACCCCCCGGGGGGCGAAAACTGTTTTTT. Protein product: CASRPPGGRKLFF.

As DNA, the CDR3 is TGTGCCAGCAGTGGGGCGACAGGGCAGAGCTACAATGAGCAGTTCTTC. Encoded protein: CASSGATGQSYNEQFF. The chain uses TRBV25-1 and TRBJ2-1; 7 nucleotides agree with TRBD1. The germline V gene encodes CDR1 MGHDK and CDR2 SYGVNS. The V gene end was trimmed by 4 bases and the J gene end by 3 bases; junction bases not matched to a gene: 9. This CDR3 spans 16 amino acids.

In DNA form, the CDR3 reads TGTGCCAGCAGCAGCATAGCGGGAAGTGGCGAGCAGTACTTC. Translating it yields CASSSIAGSGEQYF. The chain couples TRBV5-5 to TRBJ2-7, with TRBD2 matching over 8 bases. Germline CDR1 is SGHKS and CDR2 is YYEKEE (reference sequence). V trimming: 4 bases; J trimming: 6 bases; junction bases outside the gene matches: 9. The CDR3 sequence is 14 residues long.

This clone has only a few counts. The CDR3: CASSDGPGRHEQYF. The CDR3 bases are TGTGCCAGCAGTGATGGGCCAGGGCGGCACGAGCAGTACTTC. This chain links TRBV2 with TRBJ2-7, with D possibly being TRBD1 (5 bases). Trimming took off 3 bases at V and 5 bases at J, with 14 bases between the two ends. Per germline, CDR1 SNHLY and CDR2 FYNNEI. The CDR3 consists of 14 residues.

The chain couples TRBV6-1 to TRBJ1-5, with 7 bases that match TRBD1. In germline, CDR1 is MNHNS, CDR2 SASEGT. Trimming at V came to 8 bases and at J to 3 bases, leaving 4 bases not matched to a gene. CDR3 length: 13 amino acids. The DNA of the CDR3 is TGTGCCAGCGGGGACAGAATCAATCAGCCCCAGCATTTT. It encodes CASGDRINQPQHF.

This chain joins TRBV4-1 and TRBJ2-7; the D is unclear. The CDR3 covers 16 residues. Deletions cut 4 bases from V and 1 base from J, with 17 bases between. Germline CDR1 is MGHRA and CDR2 is YSYEKL. In nucleotides, the CDR3 is TGCGCCAGCAGCCCCTCTCCGGCAGGAACATCCTACGAGCAGTACTTC. The encoded protein is CASSPSPAGTSYEQYF.

Only a few counts were recorded for this clone. The chain carries TRBV2 and TRBJ2-7, with a weak D call TRBD1 (6 bases). The CDR3 spans 13 residues. The germline V gene has CDR1 SNHLY and CDR2 FYNNEI. Deletions cut 1 base from V and 5 bases from J, with 9 bases between. In DNA form, the CDR3 reads TGTGCCAGCAGTGAAGGACAGGCCCACGAGCAGTACTTC. This translates into CASSEGQAHEQYF.

This chain links TRBV5-5 with TRBJ1-1; 7 bases align to TRBD1. The CDR3 extends over 16 amino acids. CDR1 is SGHKS and CDR2 is YYEKEE in the germline V gene (reference sequence). V gave up 0 bases and J gave up 0 bases; unmatched junction bases: 5. The chain's CDR3 is CASSLGTGRMNTEAFF. The CDR3 DNA reads TGTGCCAGCAGCTTGGGGACAGGCCGAATGAACACTGAAGCTTTCTTT.

This chain links TRBV7-9 with TRBJ1-1; D might be TRBD1 (5 bases). V lost 6 bases, J lost 2 bases, and 16 bases lay in between. The CDR3 totals 15 residues. The germline V gene has CDR1 SEHNR and CDR2 FQNEAQ (reference sequence). CDR3 sequence: CASREEGQGNTEAFF. In nucleotides, the CDR3 is TGTGCCAGCAGGGAGGAGGGCCAGGGAAACACTGAAGCTTTCTTT.